The 8 T cell receptor beta chains given below trace back to one sample, sequenced in a study of spatial heterogeneity in lung cancer. The time point was: sample taken at primary tumor resection. Frozen PBMC, nontumor lung or tumor provided whole RNA, which was sequenced unsorted. TCRdb called the 5' RACE reads again in MiXCR, with one record for every CDR3 protein. The sample has some 15,000 distinct CDR3 sequences, around 10% seen once; the top ten hold roughly 29%. The source was PBMCs, collected at surgery. The receptors come from a male donor with early-stage non-small cell lung cancer.

This clonotype was observed at least ten times. V is TRBV9 and J is TRBJ2-7; possibly TRBD2 for D (8 bases). Trimming shortened V by 3 bases and J by 7 bases, and 23 bases separated the two germline ends. CDR1 is SGDLS, CDR2 YYNGEE, per germline. The CDR3 has 16 residues. The CDR3 sequence is CASSANPTSARGEQYF. As DNA, the CDR3 is TGTGCCAGCAGCGCCAACCCGACTAGCGCCAGGGGGGAGCAGTACTTC. Drawing the rest from reference TRBV9 and TRBJ2-7, the complete variable domain is DSGVTQTPKHLITATGQRVTLRCSPRSGDLSVYWYQQSLDQGLQFLIQYYNGEERAKGNILERFSAQQFPDLHSELNLSSLELGDSALYFCASSANPTSARGEQYFGPGTRLTVT.

Many counts were recorded for this clonotype. V is TRBV28 and J is TRBJ2-5; D may match TRBD1 or TRBD2 (5 bases each). Germline assignment: CDR1 MDHEN and CDR2 SYDVKM. Trimming shortened V by 2 bases and J by 1 base, and 5 bases separated the two germline ends. The CDR3 is made up of 13 amino acids. The chain's CDR3 is CASSLGGQETQYF. The DNA for the CDR3 is TGTGCCAGCAGTTTAGGGGGCCAAGAGACCCAGTACTTC.

At least ten counts were recorded for this clonotype. The CDR3 spells CAVGTSGYNEQFF. For the CDR3, the DNA is TGTGCCGTTGGGACTAGCGGCTACAATGAGCAGTTCTTC. The V and J genes are TRBV10-3 and TRBJ2-1; TRBD2 matches 11 bases. The trim removed 11 bases at V and 3 bases at J, leaving 3 bases unmatched. Germline CDR1 reads ENHRY; CDR2 reads SYGVKD. This CDR3 is 13 amino acids long.

There are many counts of this clonotype. The chain joins TRBV29-1 to TRBJ2-3; TRBD2 aligns across 9 bases. Germline V gene data show CDR1 as SQVTM and CDR2 as ANQGSEA. CDR3 length equals 16 residues. V was pared by 6 bases and J by 3 bases, with 13 bases of the junction left unmatched. CDR3 coding DNA: TGCAGCGTGGGGAAGCGGGAGGTGAAGGGGACAGATACGCAGTATTTT. It is translated as CSVGKREVKGTDTQYF.

This clonotype was observed at least ten times. The chain joins TRBV4-2 to TRBJ2-7, with 9 bases fitting TRBD1. In germline, CDR1 is LGHNA, CDR2 YNFKEQ. Trimming took 1 base from V and 12 from J; bases not matched to a gene: 7. This CDR3 has 13 residues. The chain's CDR3 is CASSQGDREVLYF. The DNA for the CDR3 is TGTGCCAGCAGCCAAGGGGACAGGGAAGTCCTGTACTTC.

This clonotype occurred many times. The chain uses TRBV20-1 and TRBJ2-1; 12 bases agree with TRBD2. CDR3 length: 17 residues. V was pared by 2 bases and J by 2 bases, with 7 bases of the junction left unmatched. From germline, CDR1 is DFQATT and CDR2 SNEGSKA (reference sequence). CDR3 residues: CSARPTSGRSTYNEQFF. The CDR3 DNA reads as TGCAGTGCTAGACCAACTAGCGGGAGGTCTACCTACAATGAGCAGTTCTTC.

This clonotype occurred many times. The V and J genes are TRBV12-3 or TRBV12-4 and TRBJ2-1; D gene unclear. Trimming removed 6 bases at V and 2 bases at J, with 17 bases between. CDR3 length: 16 residues. CDR3 region: CASSLHSWTAYNEQFF. The DNA for the CDR3 is TGTGCCAGCAGCCTACATTCTTGGACGGCCTACAATGAGCAGTTCTTC.

This clonotype was detected ten times or more. The V call is TRBV5-1, the J call TRBJ2-1, with 10 positions matching TRBD1. Germline CDR1 and CDR2: SGHRS and YFSETQ. The CDR3 is made up of 15 amino acids. Trimming cost V 7 bases and J 6 bases; bases outside gene matches: 10. CDR3 region: CASAGGQGGFNEQFF. The CDR3, as DNA: TGCGCCAGCGCGGGAGGACAGGGGGGATTCAATGAGCAGTTCTTC.